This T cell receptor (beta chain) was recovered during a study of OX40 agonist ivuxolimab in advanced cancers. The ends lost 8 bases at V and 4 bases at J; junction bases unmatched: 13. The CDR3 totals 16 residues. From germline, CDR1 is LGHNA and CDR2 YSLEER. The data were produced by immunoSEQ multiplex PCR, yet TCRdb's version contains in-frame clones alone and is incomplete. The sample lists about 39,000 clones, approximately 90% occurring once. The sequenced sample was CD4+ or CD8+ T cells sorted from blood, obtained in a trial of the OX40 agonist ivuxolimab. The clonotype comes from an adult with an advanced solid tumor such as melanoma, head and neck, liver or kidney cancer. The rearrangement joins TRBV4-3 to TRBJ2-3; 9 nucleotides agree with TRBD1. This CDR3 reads CASAPGTGFAADTQYF. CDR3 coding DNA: TGCGCCAGCGCACCCGGGACAGGGTTTGCGGCAGATACGCAGTATTTT.